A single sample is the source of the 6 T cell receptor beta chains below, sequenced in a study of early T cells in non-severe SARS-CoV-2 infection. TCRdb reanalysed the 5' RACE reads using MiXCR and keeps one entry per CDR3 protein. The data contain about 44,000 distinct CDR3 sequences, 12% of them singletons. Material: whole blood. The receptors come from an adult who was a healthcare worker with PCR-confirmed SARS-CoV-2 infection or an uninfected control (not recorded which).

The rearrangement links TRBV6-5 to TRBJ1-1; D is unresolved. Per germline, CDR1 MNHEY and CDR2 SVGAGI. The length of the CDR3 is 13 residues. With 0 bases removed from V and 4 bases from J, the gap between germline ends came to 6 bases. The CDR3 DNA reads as TGTGCCAGCAGTTACTCTCGAAGCACTGAAGCTTTCTTT. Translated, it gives CASSYSRSTEAFF.

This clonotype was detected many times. CDR3 DNA sequence: TGCGCCAGCAGTGGGCGTGACGGATACAATGAGCAGTTCTTC. Residues: CASSGRDGYNEQFF. The V gene is TRBV10-2, the J gene TRBJ2-1; D remains unclear. The CDR3 extends over 14 amino acids. Trimming removed 4 bases at V and 4 bases at J, with 11 bases between. Germline CDR1 and CDR2: WSHSY and SAAADI.

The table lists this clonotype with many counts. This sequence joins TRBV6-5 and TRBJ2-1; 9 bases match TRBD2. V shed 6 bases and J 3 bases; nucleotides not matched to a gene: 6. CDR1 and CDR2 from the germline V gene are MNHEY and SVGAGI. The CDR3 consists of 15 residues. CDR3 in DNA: TGTGCCAGCAGCCTGGGGCGGGGGGGCTACAATGAGCAGTTCTTC. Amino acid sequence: CASSLGRGGYNEQFF.

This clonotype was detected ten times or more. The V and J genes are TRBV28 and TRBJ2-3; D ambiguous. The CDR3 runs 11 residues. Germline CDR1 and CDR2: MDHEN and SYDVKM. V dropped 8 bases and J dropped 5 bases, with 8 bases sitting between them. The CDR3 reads CASCYRDTQYF. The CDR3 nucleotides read TGTGCCAGCTGCTATCGAGATACGCAGTATTTT.

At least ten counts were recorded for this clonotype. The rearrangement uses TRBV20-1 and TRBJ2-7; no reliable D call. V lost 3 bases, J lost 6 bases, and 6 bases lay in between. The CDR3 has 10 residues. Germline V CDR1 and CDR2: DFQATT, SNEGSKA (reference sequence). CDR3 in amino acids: CSASLSEQYF. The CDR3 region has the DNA TGCAGTGCTAGTCTCAGCGAGCAGTACTTC.

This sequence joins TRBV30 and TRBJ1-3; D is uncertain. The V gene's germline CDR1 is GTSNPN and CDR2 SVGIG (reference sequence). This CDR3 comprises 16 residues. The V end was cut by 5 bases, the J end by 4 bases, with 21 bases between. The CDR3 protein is CAWHDVVLSTGNTIYF. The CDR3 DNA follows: TGTGCCTGGCATGACGTAGTGCTCTCCACGGGAAACACCATATATTTT.